The clone carrying this T cell receptor (beta chain) was detected once. This entry comes from a study of blood T cell repertoires in COVID-19. Study details: Sample material is recorded as cDNA or gDNA derived from T cells, B-cell-depleted T cells, or PBMCs.

The germline gives CDR1 SGHKS, CDR2 YYEKEE (reference sequence). The CDR3 runs to 15 residues. V was pared by 0 bases and J by 2 bases, with 8 bases between. Clones were sequenced by immunoSEQ multiplex PCR, and TCRdb holds only the in-frame ones, with some missing. The table has some 250,000 clones, approximately 90% seen once. Sample: peripheral blood. The receptor comes from a woman aged 40 to 49 who had recovered from COVID-19. The chain uses TRBV5-5 and TRBJ1-4; the D gene is possibly TRBD1 (6 bases). DNA for the CDR3: TGTGCCAGCAGCTTGGCAGGGGCGACTAATGAAAAACTGTTTTTT. Amino acids: CASSLAGATNEKLFF.